These 27 T cell receptor beta chains came from one sample sequenced in a study of blood T cells in healthy people across ages (dated by TCRdb to the mid-2010s). Library creation used 5' RACE. Data came from an Illumina HiSeq 2500. A second PCR of about 6 to 11 cycles was performed with a sample-barcoded 5' primer and a J-beta primer mix. Starting from the raw public reads, TCRdb applied fastp trimming at Q25, assembled clones with MiXCR and retained in-frame beta chains. Every entry covers one CDR3 protein and lists the most common genes and DNA from its rows. The sample table holds about a million distinct CDR3 sequences, of which under 50% were seen once. The leading ten clones occupy roughly an eighth of the sample. The sequencing sample was made of blood. The receptors were sampled from a man aged 30 to 39 in good health.

The table lists this clonotype with a few counts. J is TRBJ2-2 and V is TRBV29-1, with D perhaps matching TRBD2 (7 bases). Trimming cost V 4 bases and J 3 bases, with 18 bases left between them. This CDR3 contains 16 residues. Per germline, CDR1 SQVTM and CDR2 ANQGSEA. The CDR3 nucleotides are TGCAGCGTTGTAGGGGGGGCGCTTTATGACACCGGGGAGCTGTTTTTT. Translating it yields CSVVGGALYDTGELFF.

This rearrangement joins TRBV12-3 or TRBV12-4 to TRBJ2-7; 14 nucleotides align to TRBD2. The DNA end is more similar to TRBJ2-5, so the J call may be wrong. This CDR3 region has 16 residues. The CDR3 sequence is CASSWTSGGSKETQYF. The CDR3 coding sequence is TGTGCCAGCAGTTGGACTAGCGGGGGGTCTAAAGAGACCCAGTACTTC.

This clonotype has a count of ten or more. The chain combines TRBV3-1 with TRBJ2-1; D gene uncertain. CDR3 length equals 13 residues. Trimming pared 1 base from V and 6 bases from J, leaving 7 bases between. Germline CDR1 LGHDT, CDR2 YNNKEL (reference sequence). CDR3 sequence: CASSQVNVNEQFF. The CDR3 coding sequence is TGTGCCAGCAGCCAAGTTAATGTCAATGAGCAGTTCTTC.

This clonotype was counted between two and nine times. The chain is built from TRBV7-2 and TRBJ2-7; D is possibly TRBD2 (5 bases). Trimming stripped 2 bases from V and 0 bases from J, with 11 bases between. Germline loops: CDR1 SGHTA, CDR2 FQGNSA. The CDR3 has 15 amino acids. The CDR3 DNA sequence: TGTGCCAGCAGCTTATCCCGCGGAGGCTCCTACGAGCAGTACTTC. This encodes CASSLSRGGSYEQYF.

The gene calls are TRBV29-1 and TRBJ2-3; 8 positions agree with TRBD2. The germline V gene encodes CDR1 SQVTM and CDR2 ANQGSEA. The ends lost 7 bases at V and 0 bases at J; junction bases unmatched: 9. The CDR3 is 15 amino acids. The CDR3, as DNA: TGCAGCGGGCGGGGGGAGAAGACTAGCACAGATACGCAGTATTTT. Protein product: CSGRGEKTSTDTQYF.

The genes are TRBV27 and TRBJ2-7; tentatively, D is TRBD1 or TRBD2 (7 bases each). Trimming pared 4 bases from V and 3 bases from J, leaving 22 bases between. The CDR3 loop spans 17 amino acids. The V gene's germline CDR1 is MNHEY and CDR2 SMNVEV (reference sequence). The CDR3 sequence: CASSSTTGSGIFYEQYF. Written as DNA, the CDR3 is TGTGCCAGCAGTTCAACGACAGGGAGCGGGATCTTCTACGAGCAGTACTTC.

This clonotype was seen a handful of times. This chain links TRBV29-1 with TRBJ2-7; D may be TRBD1 (5 bases). V lost 2 bases, J lost 4 bases, and 9 bases lay in between. The length of the CDR3 is 12 residues. Germline lookup yields CDR1 SQVTM and CDR2 ANQGSEA. The CDR3: CSVEQDTYEQYF. In nucleotides, the CDR3 is TGCAGCGTTGAACAGGACACTTACGAGCAGTACTTC.

This clonotype was seen only a few times. The V call is TRBV20-1, the J call TRBJ2-1; TRBD2 might be the D (6 bases). Germline-derived CDR1 and CDR2 are DFQATT and SNEGSKA (reference sequence). V was pared by 0 bases and J by 7 bases, with 13 bases between. The CDR3 consists of 14 residues. Here the CDR3 DNA reads TGCAGTGCTAGAGAAAGGCGGGGCAGGAATGAGCAGTTCTTC. Protein: CSARERRGRNEQFF.

This clonotype was seen a handful of times. V gene TRBV20-1 combines with J gene TRBJ2-3; D is undetermined. CDR1 is DFQATT and CDR2 is SNEGSKA in the germline V gene (reference sequence). Between the trimmed V and J ends, which lost 1 base and 3 bases, there was a span of 8 bases. This CDR3 region has 13 residues. The CDR3 DNA sequence: TGCAGTGCTAGAGCCCCGAAAACAGATACGCAGTATTTT. Encoded protein: CSARAPKTDTQYF.

This rearrangement joins TRBV6-6 to TRBJ2-6, with 7 positions matching TRBD1. CDR1 and CDR2 (germline): MNHNY, SVGAGI (reference sequence). The junction had 4 bases not matched to a gene; V was cut back by 0 bases and J by 2 bases. CDR3 length: 17 amino acids. The CDR3 nucleotides read TGTGCCAGCAGTTACTCATACAGGGGTGCTGGGGCCAACGTCCTGACTTTC. As protein: CASSYSYRGAGANVLTF.

The chain carries TRBV18 and TRBJ1-2; D is unresolved. The CDR3 covers 13 residues. Germline V gene sequence: CDR1 KGHSH, CDR2 LQKENI. V lost 3 bases and J 3 bases, leaving 8 bases between the germline ends. In DNA form, the CDR3 reads TGTGCCAGCTCACCGGAGCGATACTATGGCTACACCTTC. This encodes CASSPERYYGYTF.

This clonotype came up a few times. The chain is built from TRBV20-1 and TRBJ2-3; the D call may be TRBD1 or TRBD2 (6 bases each). The CDR3 runs to 14 residues. The V and J ends lost 7 bases and 0 bases respectively, with 14 bases between them. CDR1 is DFQATT, CDR2 SNEGSKA, per germline (reference sequence). CDR3 residues: CSGKGGISTDTQYF. CDR3 bases: TGCAGTGGAAAAGGGGGGATTAGCACAGATACGCAGTATTTT.

The rearrangement uses TRBV7-2 and TRBJ1-2, with D tentatively TRBD1 (5 bases). CDR1 and CDR2 from the germline V gene are SGHTA and FQGNSA. With 1 base removed from V and 4 bases from J, the gap between germline ends came to 13 bases. The CDR3 is 15 residues long. The CDR3 region has the DNA TGTGCCAGCAGCTTAGACGCAGGGTCCAGCTATGGCTACACCTTC. Translating it yields CASSLDAGSSYGYTF.

The rearrangement uses TRBV25-1 and TRBJ1-5; D remains ambiguous. This CDR3 has 13 amino acids. The V end lost 2 bases, the J end lost 9 bases, and 11 bases lay between the germline ends. Looked up from germline, CDR1 is MGHDK and CDR2 is SYGVNS. The CDR3 nucleotides read TGTGCCAGCAGTGAAGGCGACATCACGCCCCAGCATTTT. Protein product: CASSEGDITPQHF.

This clonotype was observed a few times. A much larger clone lies one base from this, so it may be a read error. This chain connects TRBV7-2 to TRBJ2-3; D might be TRBD1 or TRBD2, each matching 5 bases. Germline lookup yields CDR1 SGHTA and CDR2 FQGNSA. Trimming removed 5 bases at V and 3 bases at J, with 18 bases between. The CDR3 has 16 residues. CDR3 coding DNA: TGTGCCAGCAGCCTACCGGGACGAGCGAAAACAGATACGCAGTATTTT. Translating gives CASSLPGRAKTDTQYF.

As regards this clonotype: One junction end disagrees with the germline gene, perhaps due to a read error. The chain links TRBV12-3 or TRBV12-4 to TRBJ1-2; D is undetermined. This CDR3 comprises 13 residues. The CDR3 sequence is CANSFEFGDGYTF. The CDR3 DNA follows: TGTGCCAACAGTTTTGAGTTTGGCGATGGCTACACCTTC.

The chain is built from TRBV29-1 and TRBJ2-5, with D perhaps TRBD1 (5 bases). The J call is doubtful: the DNA matches TRBJ2-7 better. Per the germline V gene, CDR1 is SQVTM and CDR2 is ANQGSEA. The CDR3 totals 11 residues. This chain's CDR3 is CSVGKGLEQYF. For the CDR3, the DNA is TGCAGCGTGGGAAAGGGGCTCGAGCAGTACTTC.

This clonotype occurred a few times. V and J are TRBV25-1 and TRBJ2-7; 8 bases line up with TRBD2. The last part of the DNA fits TRBJ2-5 better; the J call may be wrong. The germline CDR1 and CDR2 sequences are MGHDK and SYGVNS. The CDR3 spans 17 residues. CDR3 nucleotide sequence: TGTGCCAGCAGTGATAGTCTGCGGGGGGAATATGGTGGGACCCAGTACTTC. Its protein is CASSDSLRGEYGGTQYF.

This rearrangement joins TRBV4-2 to TRBJ2-3; tentatively, D is TRBD1 or TRBD2 (5 bases each). Trimming cost V 0 bases and J 6 bases, with 13 bases left between them. The CDR3 spans 15 residues. Germline V gene data show CDR1 as LGHNA and CDR2 as YNFKEQ. CDR3 loop: CASSQESGGADTQYF. The CDR3 DNA reads TGTGCCAGCAGCCAAGAGTCTGGGGGAGCCGATACGCAGTATTTT.

This clonotype was detected ten times or more. This chain uses TRBV3-1 with TRBJ2-3, with D unclear. V gave up 1 base and J gave up 2 bases, with 7 bases separating them. CDR1 is LGHDT and CDR2 is YNNKEL in the germline V gene (reference sequence). CDR3 length: 14 residues. This CDR3 is CASSQGRNTDTQYF. The CDR3 nucleotides read TGTGCCAGCAGCCAAGGGCGGAACACAGATACGCAGTATTTT.

The chain couples TRBV25-1 to TRBJ2-3; D ambiguous. V lost 3 bases and J lost 6, with 10 bases in between. The CDR3 length is 13 residues. The germline V gene has CDR1 MGHDK and CDR2 SYGVNS. The CDR3 sequence: CASSESPLDTQYF. Written as DNA, the CDR3 is TGTGCCAGCAGTGAGTCACCCCTTGATACGCAGTATTTT.

This clonotype occurred a few times. The V call is TRBV7-2, the J call TRBJ2-7; 10 bases align to TRBD1. The germline V gene has CDR1 SGHTA and CDR2 FQGNSA. The CDR3 totals 15 residues. With V trimmed by 4 bases and J by 3 bases, 6 bases remained unmatched. The chain's CDR3 is CASSSWDRGFYEQYF. In DNA form, the CDR3 reads TGTGCCAGCAGCTCCTGGGACAGGGGATTCTACGAGCAGTACTTC.

The chain links TRBV15 to TRBJ1-5, with 9 bases that match TRBD1. This CDR3 has 17 amino acids. The J segment lost 7 bases and the V segment lost 0 bases, leaving 10 bases of the junction unmatched. Germline loops: CDR1 LNHNV, CDR2 YYDKDF (reference sequence). CDR3 amino acids: CATSRDLIQGARQPQHF. In nucleotides, the CDR3 is TGTGCCACCAGCAGAGACCTCATACAGGGGGCGAGGCAGCCCCAGCATTTT.

This clonotype occurred a few times. The chain employs TRBV7-9 and TRBJ2-7, with 8 bases lining up with TRBD2. Germline V gene sequence: CDR1 SEHNR, CDR2 FQNEAQ (reference sequence). J lost 3 bases, V lost 1 base, and 11 bases had no gene match. The CDR3 covers 17 residues. The CDR3 is CASSLGVLAGLFYEQYF. The CDR3 DNA reads TGTGCCAGCAGCTTAGGGGTGTTAGCGGGACTTTTCTACGAGCAGTACTTC.

Points on this clonotype: Sequence at one end of the junction differs from germline and may be a read error. J is TRBJ2-3 and V is TRBV5-1; the D call may be TRBD1 or TRBD2 (6 bases each). The V gene's germline CDR1 is SGHRS and CDR2 YFSETQ. The CDR3 runs to 16 residues. CDR3 amino acids: CASSLGGPGNTDMQYF. CDR3 sequence (DNA): TGCGCCAGCAGCCTCGGGGGCCCAGGTAACACAGATATGCAGTATTTT.

This clonotype was seen more than once but under ten times. CDR3 protein: CASSEAQRVSGYTF. The CDR3 nucleotides are TGTGCCAGCAGTGAAGCGCAGAGGGTGAGCGGCTACACCTTC. The chain uses TRBV2 and TRBJ1-2; D remains unclear. This CDR3 contains 14 residues. With 0 bases removed from V and 8 bases from J, the gap between germline ends came to 13 bases. Germline values: CDR1 SNHLY, CDR2 FYNNEI.

J is TRBJ1-2 and V is TRBV20-1; 7 bases match TRBD1. Germline assignment: CDR1 DFQATT and CDR2 SNEGSKA (reference sequence). The trim removed 5 bases at V and 8 bases at J, leaving 11 bases unmatched. The CDR3 sequence is 13 residues long. CDR3 DNA: TGCAGTGCTGCGACAGGGAGTGAATCAGGCTACACCTTC. Protein product: CSAATGSESGYTF.